This T cell receptor (beta chain) was recovered during a study of blood T cell repertoires in COVID-19. Assay used: immunoSEQ multiplex PCR; TCRdb lists only in-frame clones, some missing. Of almost 250,000 clones listed, roughly 89% are singletons. V gave up 4 bases and J gave up 2 bases; unmatched junction bases: 6. Per the germline V gene, CDR1 is SQVTM and CDR2 is ANQGSEA. The CDR3 loop spans 14 amino acids. The TCR originated in a woman aged 25 to 39 who had recovered from COVID-19. The specimen sequenced was PBMCs or T cells enriched from blood (not recorded which). The J gene is TRBJ2-7, the V gene TRBV29-1; 9 bases are shared with TRBD1. The CDR3 DNA is TGCAGCGTTGGGGTGACAGGGGGTCCCTACGAGCAGTACTTC. Protein product: CSVGVTGGPYEQYF.